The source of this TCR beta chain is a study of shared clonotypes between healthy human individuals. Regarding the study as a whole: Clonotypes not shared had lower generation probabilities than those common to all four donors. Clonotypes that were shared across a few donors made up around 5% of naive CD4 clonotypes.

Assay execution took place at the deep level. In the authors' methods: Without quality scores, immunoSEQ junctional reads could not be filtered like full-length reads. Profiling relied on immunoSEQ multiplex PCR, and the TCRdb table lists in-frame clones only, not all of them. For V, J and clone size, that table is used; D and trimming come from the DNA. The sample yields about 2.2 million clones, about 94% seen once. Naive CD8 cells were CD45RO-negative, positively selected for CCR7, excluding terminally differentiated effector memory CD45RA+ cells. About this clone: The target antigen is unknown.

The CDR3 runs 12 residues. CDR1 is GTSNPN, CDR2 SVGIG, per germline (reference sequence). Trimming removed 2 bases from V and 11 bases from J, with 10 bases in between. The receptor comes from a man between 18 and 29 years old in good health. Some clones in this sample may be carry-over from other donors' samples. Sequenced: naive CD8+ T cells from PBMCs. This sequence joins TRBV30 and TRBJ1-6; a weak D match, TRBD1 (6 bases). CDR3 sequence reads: CAWSPRGTPLHF. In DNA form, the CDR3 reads TGTGCCTGGAGTCCCAGGGGTACACCCCTCCACTTT.